A single sample is the source of the 25 T cell receptor beta chains below, sequenced in a study of T cell changes during pregnancy in multiple sclerosis. Using immunoSEQ multiplex PCR, the repertoire was profiled, and TCRdb retains in-frame clones only, with some absent. The table includes 40,000 or so clones, around 90% detected once. The sequencing used CD4+ T cells from peripheral blood mononuclear cells, collected in the third trimester of pregnancy. Receptors originate from a female donor with multiple sclerosis, enrolled in a pregnancy study.

The chain links TRBV7-9 to TRBJ1-5, with 9 bases aligning to TRBD1. CDR3 length: 16 residues. With V trimmed by 5 bases and J by 0 bases, 5 bases remained unmatched. Germline CDR1 and CDR2: SEHNR and FQNEAQ (reference sequence). DNA of the CDR3: TGTGCCAGCAGCCGTTGGGACAGGGCTAGCAATCAGCCCCAGCATTTT. Protein: CASSRWDRASNQPQHF.

The V call is TRBV19, the J call TRBJ1-1, with TRBD1 as a possible D gene (5 bases). This CDR3 has 13 amino acids. The V end lost 5 bases, the J end lost 1 base, and 8 bases lay between the germline ends. CDR1 and CDR2 (germline): LNHDA, SQIVND (reference sequence). The CDR3 loop reads CASSLGQNTEAFF. The CDR3 DNA reads as TGTGCCAGTAGTCTCGGACAGAACACTGAAGCTTTCTTT.

This clone was detected a few times. The CDR3 region is CASREGGTSVYEQYF. The CDR3 coding sequence is TGTGCCAGCCGGGAGGGTGGGACTAGCGTGTACGAGCAGTACTTC. This chain links TRBV6-1 with TRBJ2-7; 10 bases line up with TRBD2. There are 15 residues in the CDR3. The germline gives CDR1 MNHNS, CDR2 SASEGT. The J segment lost 4 bases and the V segment lost 8 bases, leaving 11 bases of the junction unmatched.

The chain couples TRBV30 to TRBJ1-5, with a possible D match to TRBD1 (5 bases). V was clipped by 1 base and J by 3 bases, with 13 bases between them. The germline V gene encodes CDR1 GTSNPN and CDR2 SVGIG (reference sequence). This CDR3 has 15 residues. Written as DNA, the CDR3 is TGTGCCTGGAGTGGGGGCCTTGCTTTCAATCAGCCCCAGCATTTT. Amino acids: CAWSGGLAFNQPQHF.

This clone was picked up one time. The chain employs TRBV6-6 and TRBJ1-2; 7 bases align to TRBD1. V lost 0 bases to trimming and J lost 6 bases; unmatched junction nucleotides: 7. This CDR3 has 15 amino acids. Germline V CDR1 and CDR2: MNHNY, SVGAGI (reference sequence). In nucleotides, the CDR3 is TGTGCCAGCAGTTACTCGTCAGGGGGTAGGGATGGCTACACCTTC. This sequence encodes CASSYSSGGRDGYTF.

This clone showed up just once. This rearrangement joins TRBV6-6 to TRBJ2-1; 7 bases match TRBD2. CDR3 length: 14 residues. CDR1 MNHNY and CDR2 SVGAGI come from the germline V gene (reference sequence). J lost 4 bases, V lost 5 bases, and 5 bases had no gene match. The CDR3 DNA sequence: TGTGCCAGCAGTCCTGCGGGGGAGTACAATGAGCAGTTCTTC. Translated, it gives CASSPAGEYNEQFF.

The chain carries TRBV5-1 and TRBJ2-5, with D possibly TRBD2 on 6 matching bases. The CDR3 contains 15 residues. The germline V and J ends were trimmed by 0 bases and 0 bases, with 9 bases remaining between them. Germline CDR1 SGHRS, CDR2 YFSETQ. The CDR3 DNA is TGCGCCAGCAGCTTGGTGGGACTGTACCAAGAGACCCAGTACTTC. Protein: CASSLVGLYQETQYF.

This clone is a singleton in its sample. The J gene is TRBJ1-4, the V gene TRBV18, with D possibly TRBD1 on 6 matching bases. In germline, CDR1 is KGHSH, CDR2 LQKENI. The CDR3 runs to 15 residues. Trimming shortened V by 3 bases and J by 6 bases, and 14 bases separated the two germline ends. In DNA, the CDR3 is TGTGCCAGCTCACCGCGCGGGGGCTCGGATGAAAAACTGTTTTTT. This translates into CASSPRGGSDEKLFF.

This clone is a singleton in its sample. The rearrangement links TRBV7-8 to TRBJ2-2, with a weak D call TRBD2 (5 bases). V was cut by 2 bases and J by 6 bases, with 22 bases left in between. CDR3 length equals 18 residues. Germline lookup yields CDR1 SGHVS and CDR2 FQNEAQ. The CDR3 reads CASSLRTRAGGGAGELFF. CDR3 coding DNA: TGTGCCAGCAGCTTACGGACGAGGGCGGGTGGAGGTGCCGGGGAGCTGTTTTTT.

The chain has TRBV5-4 and TRBJ2-7; weak D call: TRBD1 (6 bases). The CDR3 consists of 13 residues. The germline V and J ends were trimmed by 4 bases and 3 bases, with 11 bases remaining between them. Germline values: CDR1 SGHNT, CDR2 YYREEE (reference sequence). The CDR3 sequence is CASSGGPSYEQYF. CDR3 DNA sequence: TGTGCCAGCAGCGGGGGCCCCAGCTACGAGCAGTACTTC.

The count of this clone is one. The chain combines TRBV28 with TRBJ2-2; D possibly corresponds to TRBD2 (7 bases). Trimming pared 6 bases from V and 4 bases from J, leaving 12 bases between. The length of the CDR3 is 14 residues. The germline CDR1 and CDR2 sequences are MDHEN and SYDVKM. This chain's CDR3 is CASRNGGRTGELFF. CDR3 nucleotides: TGTGCCAGCAGAAACGGGGGGCGCACCGGGGAGCTGTTTTTT.

The CDR3 bases are TGTGCCAGTAGTCTGGGAGACGGCCGCTATGGCTACACCTTC. It yields the protein CASSLGDGRYGYTF. The chain carries TRBV19 and TRBJ1-2; no firm D call. V was cut by 5 bases and J by 4 bases, with 14 bases left in between. Germline V gene data show CDR1 as LNHDA and CDR2 as SQIVND (reference sequence). The CDR3 runs 14 residues.

The V gene is TRBV5-1, the J gene TRBJ2-1, with 11 nucleotides matching TRBD2. The CDR3 consists of 15 residues. V gave up 0 bases and J gave up 7 bases; unmatched junction bases: 3. Germline assignment: CDR1 SGHRS and CDR2 YFSETQ. The CDR3 region is CASSLAGTSGNEQFF. The CDR3 nucleotides read TGCGCCAGCAGCTTGGCCGGGACTAGCGGTAATGAGCAGTTCTTC.

V gene TRBV19 combines with J gene TRBJ2-2, with 7 bases fitting TRBD1. There are 16 residues in the CDR3. With 11 bases clipped from V and 6 bases from J, the junction kept 18 bases outside the gene matches. Germline CDR1 reads LNHDA; CDR2 reads SQIVND (reference sequence). Here the CDR3 reads CAASTPGQSSPGELFF. The CDR3 DNA is TGTGCCGCGAGCACTCCGGGACAGTCCTCCCCCGGGGAGCTGTTTTTT.

This chain links TRBV27 with TRBJ2-7; possibly TRBD2 for D (6 bases). From germline, CDR1 is MNHEY and CDR2 SMNVEV (reference sequence). There are 14 residues in the CDR3. Between the trimmed V and J ends, which lost 0 bases and 0 bases, there was a span of 6 bases. For the CDR3, the DNA is TGTGCCAGCAGTTTATCCGGGAGCTCCTACGAGCAGTACTTC. This gives the protein CASSLSGSSYEQYF.

The J gene is TRBJ2-2, the V gene TRBV4-3; 8 bases match TRBD1. CDR1 is LGHNA, CDR2 YSLEER, per germline. Germline trimming cut 3 bases from V and 4 bases from J; bases unmatched to any gene: 4. The CDR3 is 15 residues long. DNA for the CDR3: TGCGCCAGCAGCCAGGGACAGGAGGGCACCGGGGAGCTGTTTTTT. It is translated as CASSQGQEGTGELFF.

About this clone: Other DNA sequences from this sample encode an identical CDR3 as well. The chain recombines TRBV28 with TRBJ2-2; D remains unclear. This CDR3 region has 10 residues. Between the trimmed V and J ends, which lost 10 bases and 4 bases, there was a span of 4 bases. CDR1 and CDR2 from the germline V gene are MDHEN and SYDVKM. DNA of the CDR3: TGTGCCACTTCCACCGGGGAGCTGTTTTTT. It is translated as CATSTGELFF.

The chain couples TRBV6-5 to TRBJ2-7, with D maybe TRBD2 (5 bases). CDR1 and CDR2 (germline): MNHEY, SVGAGI. This CDR3 has 15 residues. V lost 0 bases to trimming and J lost 1 base, with 10 bases between them. The CDR3 sequence is CASSYSIRTSYEQYF. The CDR3 region has the DNA TGTGCCAGCAGTTACTCGATCAGGACTTCCTACGAGCAGTACTTC.

The chain is built from TRBV9 and TRBJ2-3; 13 nucleotides agree with TRBD2. The CDR3 length is 17 residues. Germline V gene sequence: CDR1 SGDLS, CDR2 YYNGEE. J was trimmed by 11 bases and V by 4 bases; bases with no gene match: 16. In nucleotides, the CDR3 is TGTGCCAGCAGCTCCTCGGGACTAGCGGGAACTCCGCCTATGCAGTATTTT. Its translation is CASSSSGLAGTPPMQYF.

V gene TRBV15 combines with J gene TRBJ1-5, with D perhaps matching TRBD1 (5 bases). Trimming took off 0 bases at V and 1 base at J, with 13 bases between the two ends. This CDR3 contains 17 residues. CDR1 is LNHNV and CDR2 is YYDKDF in the germline V gene (reference sequence). CDR3 region: CATSRDPRERSNQPQHF. CDR3 DNA: TGTGCCACCAGCAGAGACCCCAGGGAAAGGAGCAATCAGCCCCAGCATTTT.

The chain is built from TRBV4-3 and TRBJ2-7; D is undetermined. This CDR3 spans 13 amino acids. The V end lost 4 bases, the J end lost 4 bases, and 11 bases lay between the germline ends. Germline loops: CDR1 LGHNA, CDR2 YSLEER. The CDR3 coding sequence is TGCGCCAGCAGCCTAAGACTGCAATACGAGCAGTACTTC. Encoded protein: CASSLRLQYEQYF.

The J gene is TRBJ2-7, the V gene TRBV4-1; 13 nucleotides align to TRBD2. CDR1 MGHRA and CDR2 YSYEKL come from the germline V gene. J lost 6 bases, V lost 2 bases, and 4 bases had no gene match. This CDR3 is 15 amino acids long. This CDR3 is CASSQPTSGRREQYF. CDR3 DNA sequence: TGCGCCAGCAGCCAACCGACTAGCGGGAGGCGCGAGCAGTACTTC.

This chain connects TRBV7-6 to TRBJ2-1, with a possible D match to TRBD2 (5 bases). This CDR3 spans 14 amino acids. Germline loops: CDR1 SGHVS, CDR2 FNYEAQ. V lost 5 bases and J lost 7, with 15 bases in between. The CDR3 DNA follows: TGTGCCAGCAGCACCGGACTTTTAGGTAATGAGCAGTTCTTC. Its translation is CASSTGLLGNEQFF.

The chain employs TRBV28 and TRBJ2-3, with 11 bases aligning to TRBD2. With V trimmed by 4 bases and J by 4 bases, 13 bases remained unmatched. CDR1 and CDR2 (germline): MDHEN, SYDVKM. The CDR3 is 18 residues long. CDR3 protein: CASSYPLLAGVNPDTQYF. The CDR3 bases are TGTGCCAGCAGTTACCCGTTACTAGCGGGAGTTAACCCAGATACGCAGTATTTT.

For the CDR3, the DNA is TGTGCCAGCAGTTCAGACAGGGTCCCCAACAATGAGCAGTTCTTC. Translating gives CASSSDRVPNNEQFF. The chain employs TRBV28 and TRBJ2-1, with 7 bases that match TRBD1. V lost 4 bases and J lost 5; bases outside the gene matches: 8. The CDR3 is 15 residues long. Germline CDR1 and CDR2: MDHEN and SYDVKM.